This TCR beta chain stems from a study of blood T cell repertoires in COVID-19. Using immunoSEQ multiplex PCR, the repertoire was profiled, and TCRdb retains in-frame clones only, with some absent. This table has a few hundred thousand clones, less than 90% appearing once. Participants were placed into cohorts based on the clinical history they reported. Recovery meant two consecutive negative NP/OP PCR tests, professional clearance, or resolved symptoms. This CDR3 comprises 13 residues. Germline V CDR1 and CDR2: MNHEY, SVGAGI. V was shortened by 7 bases and J by 5 bases, with 14 bases between the two germline ends. This clone was found a few times.

Source material: PBMCs or T cells enriched from blood (not recorded which). This TCR derives from a woman in her thirties or forties who had recovered from COVID-19. The chain carries TRBV6-5 and TRBJ1-2, with D unclear. The CDR3 protein is CASTRGYAYGYTF. The DNA of the CDR3 is TGTGCCAGCACCAGAGGGTACGCGTATGGCTACACCTTC.